Listed below are T cell receptor beta chains from one sample, sequenced in a study of chemoradiotherapy in HPV16-positive cancers. Repertoires were generated with immunoSEQ multiplex PCR, while TCRdb's copy carries only in-frame clones and drops some. The data show around 12,000 clones, with approximately 77% seen just once and approximately 1.5% held by the top ten. This specimen was acquired from a patient who underwent chemoradiotherapy. The source of these receptors is a human donor with HPV-associated anogenital cancer. Both conserved end residues are part of each CDR3. The order of the fields is V gene, clone size, J gene, D gene, CDR3 DNA, CDR3 protein. A D gene is named only where the DNA matches it firmly. Clone size is stated in some rows and not others, as once, few, many or a class when expanded.

v_call: TRBV14; clone_size: NA; j_call: TRBJ1-2; d_call: NA; cdr3_nt: TGTGCCAGCAGCCTTTCAGACAGGTTCTATGGCTACACCTTC; cdr3_aa: CASSLSDRFYGYTF
v_call: TRBV7-8; clone_size: few; j_call: TRBJ1-2; d_call: NA; cdr3_nt: TGTGCCAGCAGTCAGGACAGCGGTCTTGAAGGCTACACCTTC; cdr3_aa: CASSQDSGLEGYTF
v_call: TRBV5-1; clone_size: NA; j_call: TRBJ2-2; d_call: NA; cdr3_nt: TGCGCCAGCAGACAAAGGACTCAGATGAACACCGGGGAGCTGTTTTTT; cdr3_aa: CASRQRTQMNTGELFF
v_call: TRBV21-1; clone_size: NA; j_call: TRBJ2-7; d_call: NA; cdr3_nt: TGTGCCAGCAGCACGGACAGTAAGTACGAGCAGTACTTC; cdr3_aa: CASSTDSKYEQYF
v_call: TRBV4-2; clone_size: once; j_call: TRBJ2-3; d_call: TRBD2; cdr3_nt: TGTGCCAGCAGCCAAGCCCGCCTAGCGGGGGAAGGTGATACGCAGTATTTT; cdr3_aa: CASSQARLAGEGDTQYF
v_call: TRBV7-2; clone_size: few; j_call: TRBJ2-7; d_call: NA; cdr3_nt: TGTGCCAGCAGCTTAAAGCGGTACGAGCAGTACTTC; cdr3_aa: CASSLKRYEQYF
v_call: TRBV4-1; clone_size: NA; j_call: TRBJ1-5; d_call: TRBD1; cdr3_nt: TGCGCCAGCAGCTCAAACCGGGACAGGGAACAGCCCCAGCATTTT; cdr3_aa: CASSSNRDREQPQHF
v_call: TRBV5-5; clone_size: NA; j_call: TRBJ1-2; d_call: NA; cdr3_nt: TGTGCCAGCAGCTTGGGAGCAGACTATGGCTACACCTTC; cdr3_aa: CASSLGADYGYTF
v_call: TRBV12-5; clone_size: NA; j_call: TRBJ1-5; d_call: NA; cdr3_nt: TGTGCTAGTGGTTTGGATAATAGCAATCAGCCCCAGCATTTT; cdr3_aa: CASGLDNSNQPQHF
v_call: TRBV19; clone_size: NA; j_call: TRBJ2-5; d_call: NA; cdr3_nt: TGTGCCAGTAGTATAACACAGAGCCAAGAGACCCAGTACTTC; cdr3_aa: CASSITQSQETQYF